This T cell receptor (beta chain) came from a study of T cell repertoires in cytomegalovirus infection. For the study at large: Signatures in public TCR beta sequences pointed to both CMV infection and matching HLA type.

This CDR3 is 12 amino acids long. The V end was cut by 2 bases, the J end by 10 bases, with 9 bases between. Germline CDR1 reads MNHEY; CDR2 reads SMNVEV (reference sequence). On this clonotype: Antigen: not known.

A single record per CDR3 protein comes from TCRdb applying MiXCR to the reads. The repertoire has 630,000 or so distinct CDR3 sequences, about 24% of them found once; the top ten carry less than 9.5%. Findings of the study overall: Ex vivo responses were dominated by HLA-C-restricted CMV-specific TCR beta clonotypes.

This TCR derives from a human donor in good health (CMV status not recorded). Some clones in this sample may be carry-over from other donors' samples. Sequencing input: CD8+ T cells from PBMCs. This chain joins TRBV27 and TRBJ2-1, with D unresolved. This CDR3 reads CASSLMGLEQFF. CDR3 coding DNA: TGTGCCAGCAGTTTAATGGGGTTAGAGCAGTTCTTC.